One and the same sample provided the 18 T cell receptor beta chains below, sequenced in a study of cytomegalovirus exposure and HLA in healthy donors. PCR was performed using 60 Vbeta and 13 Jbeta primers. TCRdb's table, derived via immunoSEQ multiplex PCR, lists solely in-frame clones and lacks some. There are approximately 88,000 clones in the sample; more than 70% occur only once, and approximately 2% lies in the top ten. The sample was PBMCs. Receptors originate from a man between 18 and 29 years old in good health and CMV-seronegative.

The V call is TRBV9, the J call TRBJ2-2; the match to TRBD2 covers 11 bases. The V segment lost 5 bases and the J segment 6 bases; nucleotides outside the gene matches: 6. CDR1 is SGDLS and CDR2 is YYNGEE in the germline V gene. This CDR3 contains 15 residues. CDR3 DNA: TGTGCCAGCAGTCTTAGCGGGGGGGGCGCCGGGGAGCTGTTTTTT. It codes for CASSLSGGGAGELFF.

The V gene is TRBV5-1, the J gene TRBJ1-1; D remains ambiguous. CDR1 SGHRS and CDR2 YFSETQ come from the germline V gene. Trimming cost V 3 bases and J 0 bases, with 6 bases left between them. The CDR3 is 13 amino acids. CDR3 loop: CASSSLMNTEAFF. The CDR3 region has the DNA TGCGCCAGCAGCTCCTTAATGAACACTGAAGCTTTCTTT.

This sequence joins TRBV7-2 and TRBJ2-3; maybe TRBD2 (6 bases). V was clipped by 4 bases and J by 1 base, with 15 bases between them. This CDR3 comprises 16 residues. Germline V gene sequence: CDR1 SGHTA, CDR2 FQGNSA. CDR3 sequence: CASSWGPGVGTDTQYF. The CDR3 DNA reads TGTGCCAGCAGCTGGGGCCCGGGGGTAGGCACAGATACGCAGTATTTT.

Here the CDR3 reads CASRDGGNTEAFF. The CDR3 nucleotides read TGTGCCAGTAGAGACGGAGGGAACACTGAAGCTTTCTTT. V gene TRBV19 combines with J gene TRBJ1-1; no reliable D call. The CDR3 has 13 amino acids. The germline CDR1 and CDR2 sequences are LNHDA and SQIVND (reference sequence). Trimming stripped 6 bases from V and 1 base from J, with 9 bases between. Full variable domain (rest looked up from reference TRBV19 and TRBJ1-1): DGGITQSPKYLFRKEGQNVTLSCEQNLNHDAMYWYRQDPGQGLRLIYYSQIVNDFQKGDIAEGYSVSREKKESFPLTVTSAQKNPTAFYLCASRDGGNTEAFFGQGTRLTVV.

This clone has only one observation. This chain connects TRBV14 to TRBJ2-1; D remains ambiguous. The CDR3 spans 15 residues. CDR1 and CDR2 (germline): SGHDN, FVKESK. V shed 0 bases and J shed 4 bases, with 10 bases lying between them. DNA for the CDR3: TGTGCCAGCAGCCAAGATCAGAACAGTTACAATGAGCAGTTCTTC. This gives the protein CASSQDQNSYNEQFF.

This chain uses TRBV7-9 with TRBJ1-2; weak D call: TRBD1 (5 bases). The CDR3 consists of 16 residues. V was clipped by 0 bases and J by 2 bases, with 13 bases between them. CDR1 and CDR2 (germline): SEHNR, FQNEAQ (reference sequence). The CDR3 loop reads CASSLATGGSNYGYTF. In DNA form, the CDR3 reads TGTGCCAGCAGCTTAGCAACAGGTGGATCGAACTATGGCTACACCTTC.

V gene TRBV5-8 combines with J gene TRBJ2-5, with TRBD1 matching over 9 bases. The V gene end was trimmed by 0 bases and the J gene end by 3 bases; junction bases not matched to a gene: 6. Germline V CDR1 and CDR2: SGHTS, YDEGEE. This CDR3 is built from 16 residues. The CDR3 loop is CASSLGRTGVEETQYF. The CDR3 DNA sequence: TGTGCCAGCAGCTTGGGCCGGACAGGGGTTGAAGAGACCCAGTACTTC.

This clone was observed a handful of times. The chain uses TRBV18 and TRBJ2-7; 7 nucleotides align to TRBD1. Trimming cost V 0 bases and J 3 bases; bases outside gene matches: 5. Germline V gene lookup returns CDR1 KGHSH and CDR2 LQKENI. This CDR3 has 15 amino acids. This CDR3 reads CASSPPGQRVYEQYF. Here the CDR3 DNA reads TGTGCCAGCTCACCACCGGGACAGAGAGTCTACGAGCAGTACTTC. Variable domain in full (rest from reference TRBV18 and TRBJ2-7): NAGVMQNPRHLVRRRGQEARLRCSPMKGHSHVYWYRQLPEEGLKFMVYLQKENIIDESGMPKERFSAEFPKEGPSILRIQQVVRGDSAAYFCASSPPGQRVYEQYFGPGTRLTVT.

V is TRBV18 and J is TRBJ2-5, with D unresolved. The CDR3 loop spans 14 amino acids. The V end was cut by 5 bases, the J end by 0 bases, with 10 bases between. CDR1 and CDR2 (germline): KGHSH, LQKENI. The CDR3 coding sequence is TGTGCCAGCTCATTACAGTCAGACCAAGAGACCCAGTACTTC. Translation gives CASSLQSDQETQYF.

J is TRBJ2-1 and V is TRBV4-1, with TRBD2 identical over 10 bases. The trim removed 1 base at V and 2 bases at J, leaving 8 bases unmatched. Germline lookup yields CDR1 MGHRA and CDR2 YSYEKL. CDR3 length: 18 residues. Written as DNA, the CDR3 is TGCGCCAGCAGCCAAGGAATAGCGGGGGGCCTAACCTACAATGAGCAGTTCTTC. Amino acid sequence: CASSQGIAGGLTYNEQFF.

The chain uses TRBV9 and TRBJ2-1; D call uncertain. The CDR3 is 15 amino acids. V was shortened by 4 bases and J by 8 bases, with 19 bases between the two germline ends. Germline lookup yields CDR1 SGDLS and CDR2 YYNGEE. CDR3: CASSLPRGRRHEQFF. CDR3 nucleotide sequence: TGTGCCAGCAGCCTCCCTCGCGGCCGACGGCATGAGCAGTTCTTC.

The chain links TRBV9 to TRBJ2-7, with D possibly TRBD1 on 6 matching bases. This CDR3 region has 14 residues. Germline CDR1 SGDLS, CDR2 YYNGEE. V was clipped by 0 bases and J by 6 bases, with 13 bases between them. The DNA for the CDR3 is TGTGCCAGCAGCGTAGTAGGAACAGGGCTCGAGCAGTACTTC. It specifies CASSVVGTGLEQYF.

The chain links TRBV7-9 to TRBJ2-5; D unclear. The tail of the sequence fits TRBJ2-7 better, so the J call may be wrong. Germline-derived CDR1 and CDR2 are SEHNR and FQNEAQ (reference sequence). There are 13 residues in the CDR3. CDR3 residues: CASSPQVSYEQYF. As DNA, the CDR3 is TGTGCCAGCAGTCCCCAGGTCAGCTACGAGCAGTACTTC.

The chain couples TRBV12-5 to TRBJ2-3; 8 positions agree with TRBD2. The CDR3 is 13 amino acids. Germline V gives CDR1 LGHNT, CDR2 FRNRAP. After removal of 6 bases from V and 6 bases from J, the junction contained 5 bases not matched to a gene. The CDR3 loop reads CASGRGGLDTQYF. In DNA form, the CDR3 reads TGTGCTAGTGGACGGGGGGGCCTGGATACGCAGTATTTT.

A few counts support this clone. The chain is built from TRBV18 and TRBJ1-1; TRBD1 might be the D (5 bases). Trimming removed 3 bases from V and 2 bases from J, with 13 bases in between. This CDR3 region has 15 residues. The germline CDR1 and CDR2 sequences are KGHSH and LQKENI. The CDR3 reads CASSPPTGANTEAFF. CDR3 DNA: TGTGCCAGCTCACCCCCAACAGGAGCTAACACTGAAGCTTTCTTT. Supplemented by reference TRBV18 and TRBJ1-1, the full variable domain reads NAGVMQNPRHLVRRRGQEARLRCSPMKGHSHVYWYRQLPEEGLKFMVYLQKENIIDESGMPKERFSAEFPKEGPSILRIQQVVRGDSAAYFCASSPPTGANTEAFFGQGTRLTVV.

The chain's CDR3 is CAISESTRILQTQYF. The CDR3 nucleotides are TGTGCCATCAGTGAGTCGACGAGGATTCTACAGACCCAGTACTTC. The chain uses TRBV10-3 and TRBJ2-5; D call uncertain. This CDR3 has 15 residues. Germline V gene sequence: CDR1 ENHRY, CDR2 SYGVKD. Trimming removed 0 bases from V and 6 bases from J, with 14 bases in between.

CDR3 sequence: CASSLGGPLSYEQYF. For the CDR3, the DNA is TGTGCCAGCAGCTTAGGTGGGCCCCTCTCCTACGAGCAGTACTTC. This chain connects TRBV7-2 to TRBJ2-7; D unclear. The CDR3 extends over 15 amino acids. V lost 1 base to trimming and J lost 0 bases, with 10 bases between them. The germline V gene encodes CDR1 SGHTA and CDR2 FQGNSA. Full variable domain (remainder filled in from reference TRBV7-2 and TRBJ2-7): GAGVSQSPSNKVTEKGKDVELRCDPISGHTALYWYRQSLGQGLEFLIYFQGNSAPDKSGLPSDRFSAERTGGSVSTLTIQRTQQEDSAVYLCASSLGGPLSYEQYFGPGTRLTVT.

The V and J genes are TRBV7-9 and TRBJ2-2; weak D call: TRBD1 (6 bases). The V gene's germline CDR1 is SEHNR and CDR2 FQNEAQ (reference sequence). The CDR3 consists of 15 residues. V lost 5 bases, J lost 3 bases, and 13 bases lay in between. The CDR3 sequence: CASSPSGEYTGELFF. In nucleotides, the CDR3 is TGTGCCAGCAGCCCATCAGGGGAGTACACCGGGGAGCTGTTTTTT.